Following are 26 T cell receptor beta chains from one sample sequenced in a study of blood T cell repertoires in COVID-19. Here immunoSEQ multiplex PCR was the method, and the copy in TCRdb shows in-frame clones only, minus some. The data contain 240,000 or so clones, almost 85% of them seen just once; the ten biggest clones take up approximately 1.9%. What was sequenced was peripheral blood. The receptor set was obtained from a woman aged 80 or over with acute or convalescent COVID-19.

This clone has a single count. The J gene is TRBJ1-3, the V gene TRBV18, with D possibly being TRBD1 (6 bases). The CDR3 totals 16 residues. Trimming removed 5 bases at V and 0 bases at J, with 14 bases between. The germline CDR1 and CDR2 sequences are KGHSH and LQKENI. The CDR3 region has the DNA TGTGCCAGCTCAATGGGACAATTGAGCTCTGGAAACACCATATATTTT. Its protein is CASSMGQLSSGNTIYF.

The chain is built from TRBV4-1 and TRBJ2-7; 9 bases agree with TRBD1. Germline lookup yields CDR1 MGHRA and CDR2 YSYEKL. This CDR3 contains 16 residues. Unmatched junction bases numbered 8, after V lost 2 bases and J lost 3 bases. The CDR3 spells CASSQPPGQGFYEQYF. The CDR3 nucleotides are TGCGCCAGCAGCCAACCTCCGGGACAGGGCTTCTACGAGCAGTACTTC.

This clone was observed a single time. The chain has TRBV18 and TRBJ2-1; 7 positions agree with TRBD2. V lost 6 bases, J lost 4 bases, and 9 bases stayed unmatched. This CDR3 region has 15 residues. Germline-derived CDR1 and CDR2 are KGHSH and LQKENI. The chain's CDR3 is CASSREAGLYNEQFF. CDR3 coding DNA: TGTGCCAGCTCTCGCGAAGCGGGACTGTACAATGAGCAGTTCTTC.

V gene TRBV5-1 combines with J gene TRBJ2-7; 8 nucleotides match TRBD2. The V gene's germline CDR1 is SGHRS and CDR2 YFSETQ. The length of the CDR3 is 15 residues. V was clipped by 5 bases and J by 2 bases; unmatched bases: 9. This CDR3 is CASSGRRGATYEQYF. The CDR3 region has the DNA TGCGCCAGCAGTGGGAGGCGGGGGGCTACCTACGAGCAGTACTTC.

The chain couples TRBV3-1 (or the pseudogene TRBV3-2) to TRBJ2-1, with 7 bases that match TRBD2. Germline CDR1 reads LGHDT; CDR2 reads YNNKEL (reference sequence). The CDR3 is made up of 16 amino acids. Losses at the gene ends were 0 bases for V and 8 bases for J; bases not matched to a gene: 10. CDR3 in DNA: TGTGCCAGCAGCCAAGAAAGGACTAGTTTATCCCATGAGCAGTTCTTC. Its translation is CASSQERTSLSHEQFF.

The V and J genes are TRBV25-1 and TRBJ2-5; TRBD2 matches at 8 bases. Germline loops: CDR1 MGHDK, CDR2 SYGVNS. The CDR3 is 15 residues long. V trimming: 2 bases; J trimming: 3 bases; junction bases outside the gene matches: 5. The CDR3 is CASSELGGAEETQYF. CDR3 in DNA: TGTGCCAGCAGTGAACTCGGGGGGGCGGAAGAGACCCAGTACTTC.

This clone showed up just once. The J gene is TRBJ2-1, the V gene TRBV29-1, with a possible D match to TRBD2 (7 bases). Germline CDR1 is SQVTM and CDR2 is ANQGSEA. The CDR3 has 16 residues. V was trimmed by 4 bases and J by 7 bases, leaving 23 bases between them. The CDR3 protein is CSVARAWGGLDNEQFF. Here the CDR3 DNA reads TGCAGCGTTGCGAGGGCTTGGGGGGGCCTTGATAATGAGCAGTTCTTC.

The rearrangement joins TRBV9 to TRBJ1-6; D may be TRBD1 (6 bases). The CDR3 has 15 residues. Germline CDR1 SGDLS, CDR2 YYNGEE. V shed 3 bases and J shed 7 bases, with 14 bases lying between them. The CDR3 DNA reads TGTGCCAGCAGCGCCCTCAGGGGCCCCAATTCACCCCTCCACTTT. This gives the protein CASSALRGPNSPLHF.

The V and J genes are TRBV15 and TRBJ1-6, with TRBD1 identical over 8 bases. The V gene's germline CDR1 is LNHNV and CDR2 YYDKDF (reference sequence). Trimming at V came to 4 bases and at J to 6 bases, leaving 2 bases not matched to a gene. The CDR3 runs 14 residues. DNA of the CDR3: TGTGCCACCAGCAAACAGGGGGGTAATTCACCCCTCCACTTT. Its protein product is CATSKQGGNSPLHF.

In this sample, this clone turned up once. This rearrangement joins TRBV7-2 to TRBJ2-5; 9 bases are shared with TRBD1. This CDR3 comprises 14 residues. V was clipped by 4 bases and J by 3 bases; unmatched bases: 3. Germline values: CDR1 SGHTA, CDR2 FQGNSA. The CDR3 nucleotides read TGTGCCAGCAGCTACCGACAGGGGGAAGAGACCCAGTACTTC. The encoded protein is CASSYRQGEETQYF.

The V gene is TRBV19, the J gene TRBJ1-5; TRBD1 aligns across 9 bases. The CDR3 totals 15 residues. Germline CDR1 is LNHDA and CDR2 is SQIVND (reference sequence). Unmatched junction bases numbered 10, after V lost 6 bases and J lost 7 bases. The CDR3 nucleotides are TGTGCCAGTAGGGAAGGGGACAGGGCGACCCAGCCCCAGCATTTT. Protein sequence: CASREGDRATQPQHF. Full variable domain (rest looked up from reference TRBV19 and TRBJ1-5): DGGITQSPKYLFRKEGQNVTLSCEQNLNHDAMYWYRQDPGQGLRLIYYSQIVNDFQKGDIAEGYSVSREKKESFPLTVTSAQKNPTAFYLCASREGDRATQPQHFGDGTRLSIL.

This clone showed up just a few times. This chain connects TRBV10-2 to TRBJ1-1; D is perhaps TRBD1 (5 bases). Germline V CDR1 and CDR2: WSHSY, SAAADI. V lost 11 bases to trimming and J lost 2 bases, with 15 bases between them. The CDR3 consists of 13 residues. CDR3 sequence (DNA): TGCGCCTGCGCAACGGGGGTAAACACTGAAGCTTTCTTT. It specifies CACATGVNTEAFF.

The chain carries TRBV19 and TRBJ1-1, with D possibly matching TRBD1 (5 bases). The CDR3 runs to 15 residues. Germline V gives CDR1 LNHDA, CDR2 SQIVND (reference sequence). V shed 4 bases and J shed 0 bases, with 12 bases lying between them. The CDR3 DNA follows: TGTGCCAGTAGTACCGGGGGAGTGATGAACACTGAAGCTTTCTTT. Encoded protein: CASSTGGVMNTEAFF.

The J gene is TRBJ1-1, the V gene TRBV7-3; D not certain. The CDR3 runs 14 residues. V shed 1 base and J shed 4 bases, with 10 bases lying between them. From germline, CDR1 is SGHTA and CDR2 FQGTGA. CDR3 in amino acids: CASSLKPGFTEAFF. For the CDR3, the DNA is TGTGCCAGCAGCTTAAAGCCGGGGTTCACTGAAGCTTTCTTT.

The rearrangement uses TRBV6-5 and TRBJ2-1; perhaps TRBD2 as D (5 bases). The CDR3 spans 13 residues. Germline V gene lookup returns CDR1 MNHEY and CDR2 SVGAGI. The V and J ends lost 2 bases and 11 bases respectively, with 13 bases between them. The CDR3 DNA reads TGTGCCAGCAGTTACCGGGAAAGGCGGCAGCAGTTCTTC. Translating gives CASSYRERRQQFF.

The chain links TRBV3-1 (or the pseudogene TRBV3-2) to TRBJ2-5, with 7 bases that match TRBD2. The CDR3 sequence is 13 residues long. V shed 4 bases and J 1 base; nucleotides not matched to a gene: 0. Germline V gene data show CDR1 as LGHDT and CDR2 as YNNKEL (reference sequence). The CDR3 DNA follows: TGTGCCAGCAGCCGCGGGGGCCAAGAGACCCAGTACTTC. Protein: CASSRGGQETQYF.

The chain links TRBV7-2 to TRBJ2-5; 14 nucleotides line up with TRBD2. Germline lookup yields CDR1 SGHTA and CDR2 FQGNSA. The CDR3 loop spans 17 amino acids. Unmatched junction bases numbered 2, after V lost 1 base and J lost 1 base. The chain's CDR3 is CASSLGGLAGAQETQYF. The CDR3, as DNA: TGTGCCAGCAGCTTAGGGGGACTAGCGGGGGCCCAAGAGACCCAGTACTTC.

The rearrangement joins TRBV9 to TRBJ2-5; 11 bases are shared with TRBD2. V shed 1 base and J 3 bases; nucleotides not matched to a gene: 2. Germline CDR1 is SGDLS and CDR2 is YYNGEE. There are 15 residues in the CDR3. The CDR3 DNA follows: TGTGCCAGCAGCGTAACTAGCGGGGGAGAAGAGACCCAGTACTTC. Protein: CASSVTSGGEETQYF.

The rearrangement links TRBV6-2 or TRBV6-3 to TRBJ2-4; 12 nucleotides align to TRBD2. V trimming: 2 bases; J trimming: 0 bases; junction bases outside the gene matches: 11. Germline V lookup: CDR1 MNHEY, CDR2 SVGEGT. This CDR3 contains 20 residues. The CDR3: CASSYVRGLAGELAKNIQYF. The DNA for the CDR3 is TGTGCCAGCAGTTACGTTAGGGGACTAGCGGGCGAGCTAGCCAAAAACATTCAGTACTTC.

The chain uses TRBV7-2 and TRBJ2-3, with D possibly being TRBD2 (6 bases). The CDR3 spans 14 residues. CDR1 SGHTA and CDR2 FQGNSA come from the germline V gene. V was cut by 2 bases and J by 4 bases, with 10 bases left in between. In DNA form, the CDR3 reads TGTGCCAGCAGCTTACTAGCGCCCCCAGATACGCAGTATTTT. Protein sequence: CASSLLAPPDTQYF.

This rearrangement joins TRBV5-1 to TRBJ1-3; 8 bases line up with TRBD1. The germline V gene has CDR1 SGHRS and CDR2 YFSETQ. This CDR3 has 14 residues. V was clipped by 5 bases and J by 4 bases; unmatched bases: 5. CDR3 sequence: CASSSDRGGNTIYF. The CDR3 coding sequence is TGCGCCAGCAGTTCAGACAGGGGCGGAAACACCATATATTTT.

This clone was seen just once. The genes are TRBV6-5 and TRBJ1-2; tentatively, D is TRBD1 (6 bases). There are 14 residues in the CDR3. CDR1 is MNHEY and CDR2 is SVGAGI in the germline V gene. Trimming took 0 bases from V and 7 from J, leaving 12 bases between them. The DNA for the CDR3 is TGTGCCAGCAGTTACTCTCGGGGGGCCCGTGGCTACACCTTC. This encodes CASSYSRGARGYTF.

This clone was detected a few times. The rearrangement joins TRBV7-2 to TRBJ2-1, with a possible D match to TRBD2 (5 bases). V shed 2 bases and J shed 5 bases, with 19 bases lying between them. The CDR3 is 17 residues long. CDR1 and CDR2 from the germline V gene are SGHTA and FQGNSA. CDR3 coding DNA: TGTGCCAGCAGCTTACTCCAAACCACACGGGGAAACAATGAGCAGTTCTTC. It yields the protein CASSLLQTTRGNNEQFF. Full variable domain (remainder filled in from reference TRBV7-2 and TRBJ2-1): GAGVSQSPSNKVTEKGKDVELRCDPISGHTALYWYRQSLGQGLEFLIYFQGNSAPDKSGLPSDRFSAERTGGSVSTLTIQRTQQEDSAVYLCASSLLQTTRGNNEQFFGPGTRLTVL.

V gene TRBV12-2 combines with J gene TRBJ2-5; the table calls TRBD2, which could not be checked here. TRBV12-2 is an annotated pseudogene. The CDR3 has 16 residues. The CDR3, as DNA: TGTGCAAGTCGCCCGTCCTTGCGATTTCGCCAAGAGACCCAGTACTTC. It translates to CASRPSLRFRQETQYF.

The CDR3 DNA reads TGTGCCAGCACCCGGTCTCCTAGCACAGATACGCAGTATTTT. This translates into CASTRSPSTDTQYF. This chain links TRBV6-5 with TRBJ2-3; unclear D gene. Germline lookup yields CDR1 MNHEY and CDR2 SVGAGI. V lost 7 bases and J lost 0, with 11 bases in between. This CDR3 is built from 14 residues.

The chain uses TRBV12-3 or TRBV12-4 and TRBJ1-1; TRBD1 might be the D (6 bases). CDR3 length: 10 amino acids. The ends were cut back, 6 bases at V and 11 bases at J, with 10 bases in the middle. CDR3 sequence (DNA): TGTGCCAGCAGCCAAACAGGGGCTTTCTTT. It is translated as CASSQTGAFF.